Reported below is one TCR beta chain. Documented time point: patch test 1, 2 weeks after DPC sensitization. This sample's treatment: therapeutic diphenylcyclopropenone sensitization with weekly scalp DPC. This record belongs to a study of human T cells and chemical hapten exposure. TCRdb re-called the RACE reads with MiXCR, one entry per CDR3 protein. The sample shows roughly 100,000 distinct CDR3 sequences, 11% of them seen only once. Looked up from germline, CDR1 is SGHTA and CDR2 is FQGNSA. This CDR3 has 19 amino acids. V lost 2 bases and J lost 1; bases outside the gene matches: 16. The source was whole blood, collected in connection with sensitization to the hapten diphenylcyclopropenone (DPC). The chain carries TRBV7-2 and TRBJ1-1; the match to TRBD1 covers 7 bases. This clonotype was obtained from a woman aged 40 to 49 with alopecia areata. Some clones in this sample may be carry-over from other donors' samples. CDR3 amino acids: CASSLIGFWSGGKNTEAFF. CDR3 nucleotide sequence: TGTGCCAGCAGCTTAATCGGTTTTTGGTCAGGGGGGAAGAACACTGAAGCTTTCTTT.